This T cell receptor beta chain was recorded in a study of response to subunit inactivated influenza vaccine. TCRdb fed the RT-PCR reads into MiXCR, producing one record per CDR3 protein. This table has under 950,000 distinct CDR3 sequences, around 21% appearing once. V gave up 6 bases and J gave up 4 bases; unmatched junction bases: 9. The CDR3 is made up of 15 amino acids. This clonotype was picked up a small number of times. This TCR derives from a man aged 50 to 59 who received an inactivated influenza vaccine. The chain has TRBV12-3 or TRBV12-4 and TRBJ2-5; 9 bases fit TRBD2. This sample comprised PBMCs from blood, obtained 5 days after vaccination. The CDR3 sequence: CASSRIAGVRETQYF. The CDR3 region has the DNA TGTGCCAGCAGCCGAATAGCGGGAGTCAGAGAGACCCAGTACTTC.